This T cell receptor beta chain derives from a study of CD8 T cells in ankylosing spondylitis. General study points: Roughly 8 highly homologous variants made up a TCR beta motif that seemed to typify ankylosing spondylitis blood.

The CDR3 extends over 16 amino acids. CDR1 and CDR2 from the germline V gene are DFQATT and SNEGSKA (reference sequence). Trimming removed 3 bases from V and 4 bases from J, with 22 bases in between. TCRdb re-called the 5' RACE reads through MiXCR, storing one row per CDR3 protein. The table includes roughly 450,000 distinct CDR3 sequences, roughly a quarter detected once. Comments on this clonotype: The antigen is not known.

This TCR was sampled from a male donor with ankylosing spondylitis. Sample: blood, either unsorted or a sorted T cell fraction (not recorded which). The chain combines TRBV20-1 with TRBJ2-7, with D perhaps TRBD2 (6 bases). The CDR3 coding sequence is TGCAGTGCTAGTCTAACTACCGTCGGGAGATATTACGAGCAGTACTTC. Amino acid sequence: CSASLTTVGRYYEQYF.